One and the same sample provided the 27 T cell receptor beta chains below, sequenced in a study of PD-L1 blockade in urothelial cancer. Sequencing was performed with immunoSEQ multiplex PCR; in TCRdb, only in-frame clones are kept and a portion is missing. The sample consists of about 38,000 clones, 80% to 90% of them appearing once. The input for sequencing was PBMCs, taken around atezolizumab (anti-PD-L1) treatment. All receptors come from a man aged 55 to 70 with urothelial cancer.

The chain uses TRBV9 and TRBJ2-6, with TRBD1 matching 7 bases. Germline V lookup: CDR1 SGDLS, CDR2 YYNGEE. There are 17 residues in the CDR3. The ends lost 4 bases at V and 0 bases at J; junction bases unmatched: 7. CDR3 bases: TGTGCCAGCAGCTCCCGGGACAGCCTCTCTGGGGCCAACGTCCTGACTTTC. It yields the protein CASSSRDSLSGANVLTF.

This rearrangement joins TRBV5-1 to TRBJ2-1, with D possibly being TRBD2 (6 bases). The V end lost 4 bases, the J end lost 10 bases, and 24 bases lay between the germline ends. This CDR3 comprises 16 residues. Per the germline V gene, CDR1 is SGHRS and CDR2 is YFSETQ. For the CDR3, the DNA is TGCGCCAGCAGCGGATCTAGCGCTCCCGGAAGGGGCGAGCAGTTCTTC. Translation: CASSGSSAPGRGEQFF.

The chain couples TRBV9 to TRBJ1-3; D is perhaps TRBD1 (6 bases). The CDR3 spans 18 residues. Looked up from germline, CDR1 is SGDLS and CDR2 is YYNGEE. Trimming shortened V by 0 bases and J by 0 bases, and 16 bases separated the two germline ends. For the CDR3, the DNA is TGTGCCAGCAGCGTAGGTCTGACAGGAACCAGCTCTGGAAACACCATATATTTT. Encoded protein: CASSVGLTGTSSGNTIYF.

The V call is TRBV9, the J call TRBJ2-1; 12 nucleotides match TRBD2. The CDR3 spans 19 residues. The germline CDR1 and CDR2 sequences are SGDLS and YYNGEE. The V and J ends lost 0 bases and 4 bases, in that order; junction bases with no gene match: 11. The CDR3 sequence: CASSVVGGLAGSQYNEQFF. The DNA of the CDR3 is TGTGCCAGCAGCGTAGTAGGCGGACTAGCGGGGAGCCAATACAATGAGCAGTTCTTC.

This clone was seen just once. The J gene is TRBJ2-3, the V gene TRBV5-6; the match to TRBD2 covers 7 bases. Germline trimming cut 3 bases from V and 5 bases from J; bases unmatched to any gene: 9. Germline CDR1 reads SGHDT; CDR2 reads YYEEEE. The CDR3 covers 15 residues. For the CDR3, the DNA is TGTGCCAGCAGCTCCGGGAGGCGGGGCCGAGATACGCAGTATTTT. It codes for CASSSGRRGRDTQYF.

The J gene is TRBJ1-6, the V gene TRBV28, with 8 bases identical to TRBD1. CDR3 length: 17 residues. V lost 6 bases, J lost 9 bases, and 16 bases stayed unmatched. Germline-derived CDR1 and CDR2 are MDHEN and SYDVKM. CDR3 sequence: CASRRQGMGDFGSPLHF. CDR3 coding DNA: TGTGCCAGCAGGAGACAGGGGATGGGAGATTTTGGTTCACCCCTCCACTTT.

The rearrangement uses TRBV7-8 and TRBJ1-2; D is undetermined. Trimming cost V 4 bases and J 3 bases, with 12 bases left between them. The CDR3 is 14 residues long. Germline CDR1 and CDR2: SGHVS and FQNEAQ. In DNA form, the CDR3 reads TGTGCCAGCAGCTCTGCCGCGAGGGACTATGGCTACACCTTC. It encodes CASSSAARDYGYTF.

This clone was picked up a small number of times. This chain joins TRBV29-1 and TRBJ2-5, with 10 nucleotides matching TRBD2. Trimming cost V 8 bases and J 4 bases; bases outside gene matches: 4. This CDR3 region has 12 residues. Germline values: CDR1 SQVTM, CDR2 ANQGSEA. CDR3 protein: CSTGLAIETQYF. Here the CDR3 DNA reads TGCAGCACGGGACTAGCGATAGAGACCCAGTACTTC.

The chain has TRBV5-6 and TRBJ1-5; D is unclear. V lost 2 bases and J lost 6, with 6 bases in between. There are 12 residues in the CDR3. CDR1 and CDR2 (germline): SGHDT, YYEEEE. CDR3 sequence reads: CASSFAGQPQHF. CDR3 in DNA: TGTGCCAGCAGCTTCGCCGGTCAGCCCCAGCATTTT.

This clone was counted a few times. J is TRBJ1-4 and V is TRBV9; D may be TRBD1 (6 bases). The germline gives CDR1 SGDLS, CDR2 YYNGEE. The V gene lost 2 bases and the J gene lost 1 base, with 12 bases spanning the gap. This CDR3 is built from 16 residues. The CDR3 sequence: CASSVGGGLTNEKLFF. For the CDR3, the DNA is TGTGCCAGCAGCGTCGGGGGGGGGCTAACTAATGAAAAACTGTTTTTT.

The chain has TRBV18 and TRBJ2-7; D might be TRBD2 (6 bases). The CDR3 runs to 14 residues. CDR1 and CDR2 (germline): KGHSH, LQKENI. Trimming shortened V by 4 bases and J by 1 base, and 11 bases separated the two germline ends. The CDR3 is CASSRGTVSYEQYF. DNA of the CDR3: TGTGCCAGCTCACGCGGGACCGTATCCTACGAGCAGTACTTC.

The rearrangement uses TRBV27 and TRBJ1-5; TRBD1 might be the D (5 bases). The germline gives CDR1 MNHEY, CDR2 SMNVEV (reference sequence). V lost 4 bases to trimming and J lost 4 bases, with 17 bases between them. The CDR3 sequence is 16 residues long. The CDR3 DNA follows: TGTGCCAGCAGTTCCTACTCCAGGGTGGAAAATCAGCCCCAGCATTTT. It is translated as CASSSYSRVENQPQHF.

This chain uses TRBV5-4 with TRBJ2-7; D is uncertain. The CDR3 extends over 13 amino acids. The V end was cut by 4 bases, the J end by 3 bases, with 11 bases between. Germline V gene data show CDR1 as SGHNT and CDR2 as YYREEE (reference sequence). This CDR3 is CASSLGGGYEQYF. The DNA of the CDR3 is TGTGCCAGCAGCCTGGGTGGCGGCTACGAGCAGTACTTC.

The J gene is TRBJ2-7, the V gene TRBV11-2; TRBD1 might be the D (5 bases). This CDR3 spans 15 amino acids. Germline CDR1 reads SGHAT; CDR2 reads FQNNGV. V lost 2 bases and J lost 1, with 12 bases in between. CDR3 bases: TGTGCCAGCAGCTTATCCGGACACGAATCCTACGAGCAGTACTTC. Its translation is CASSLSGHESYEQYF.

The rearrangement links TRBV30 to TRBJ2-7; 9 bases fit TRBD2. Germline V lookup: CDR1 GTSNPN, CDR2 SVGIG (reference sequence). CDR3 length: 12 amino acids. With 2 bases clipped from V and 4 bases from J, the junction kept 0 bases outside the gene matches. The CDR3 loop reads CAWSTSGYEQYF. The CDR3 coding sequence is TGTGCCTGGAGTACTAGCGGGTACGAGCAGTACTTC.

The rearrangement joins TRBV5-1 to TRBJ1-1; 10 bases align to TRBD1. Germline CDR1 is SGHRS and CDR2 is YFSETQ. V lost 4 bases to trimming and J lost 2 bases; unmatched junction nucleotides: 11. The CDR3 loop spans 17 amino acids. The CDR3 DNA is TGCGCCAGCAGCGGCCGGGACAGGGGCCTCGGAAACACTGAAGCTTTCTTT. It yields the protein CASSGRDRGLGNTEAFF.

The CDR3 sequence: CASSLGQGGQETQYF. As DNA, the CDR3 is TGTGCCAGCAGCTTAGGACAGGGGGGCCAAGAGACCCAGTACTTC. V usage is TRBV7-9 and J usage is TRBJ2-5, with 9 bases lining up with TRBD1. This CDR3 has 15 amino acids. Trimming cost V 1 base and J 1 base; bases outside gene matches: 1. Germline V gene data show CDR1 as SEHNR and CDR2 as FQNEAQ (reference sequence).

This clone occurred a few times. V is TRBV11-2 and J is TRBJ2-7, with TRBD2 identical over 14 bases. J was trimmed by 4 bases and V by 5 bases; bases with no gene match: 4. The CDR3 consists of 15 residues. CDR1 and CDR2 (germline): SGHAT, FQNNGV. The CDR3 here is CASSVTSGGAYEQYF. The CDR3 nucleotides are TGTGCCAGCAGCGTGACTAGCGGGGGGGCGTACGAGCAGTACTTC.

The J gene is TRBJ2-7, the V gene TRBV7-9; D gene uncertain. Trimming left V 3 bases short and J 1 base short, with 10 bases between. The CDR3 is 14 amino acids. CDR1 is SEHNR and CDR2 is FQNEAQ in the germline V gene (reference sequence). The CDR3 loop reads CASSFWQTSYEQYF. CDR3 DNA: TGTGCCAGCAGCTTTTGGCAGACTTCCTACGAGCAGTACTTC.

The genes are TRBV6-5 and TRBJ1-6, with 7 bases identical to TRBD1. Germline loops: CDR1 MNHEY, CDR2 SVGAGI. The CDR3 totals 16 residues. V trimming: 2 bases; J trimming: 8 bases; junction bases outside the gene matches: 9. The CDR3 loop is CASSYGRQGGDSPLHF. DNA for the CDR3: TGTGCCAGCAGTTACGGAAGACAGGGTGGGGATTCACCCCTCCACTTT.

The V gene is TRBV9, the J gene TRBJ2-1, with D tentatively TRBD1 (6 bases). V lost 4 bases and J lost 4, with 18 bases in between. Germline CDR1 reads SGDLS; CDR2 reads YYNGEE. The CDR3 length is 16 residues. The CDR3, as DNA: TGTGCCAGCAGCACCAGTGGGGACACCCGATACAATGAGCAGTTCTTC. Translated: CASSTSGDTRYNEQFF.

The chain joins TRBV11-2 to TRBJ2-1; perhaps TRBD2 as D (5 bases). The V and J ends lost 4 bases and 6 bases respectively, with 10 bases between them. Per the germline V gene, CDR1 is SGHAT and CDR2 is FQNNGV. CDR3 length equals 13 residues. CDR3 protein: CASSWKEGNEQFF. CDR3 nucleotide sequence: TGTGCCAGCAGCTGGAAAGAGGGCAATGAGCAGTTCTTC.

This sequence joins TRBV6-1 and TRBJ2-7; TRBD2 matches 14 bases. Per germline, CDR1 MNHNS and CDR2 SASEGT. The CDR3 contains 20 residues. V gave up 4 bases and J gave up 0 bases; unmatched junction bases: 14. CDR3 residues: CASSARLAGGPPRSSYEQYF. In DNA, the CDR3 is TGTGCCAGCAGTGCCCGACTAGCGGGAGGGCCCCCCCGTAGCTCCTACGAGCAGTACTTC.

The V and J genes are TRBV2 and TRBJ1-3; 7 positions match TRBD1. The germline V gene has CDR1 SNHLY and CDR2 FYNNEI. J lost 4 bases, V lost 6 bases, and 0 bases had no gene match. This CDR3 contains 12 residues. DNA for the CDR3: TGTGCCAGCAGGGACAGGGGAAACACCATATATTTT. Its protein is CASRDRGNTIYF.

The chain combines TRBV5-1 with TRBJ1-2, with TRBD1 as a possible D gene (6 bases). Trimming cost V 2 bases and J 6 bases, with 11 bases left between them. The length of the CDR3 is 13 residues. CDR1 and CDR2 from the germline V gene are SGHRS and YFSETQ. CDR3 region: CASSFGGFDGYTF. In DNA, the CDR3 is TGCGCCAGCAGCTTTGGGGGCTTTGATGGCTACACCTTC.

In DNA, the CDR3 is TGTGCCAGCAGCTTGCTGGGACTAGCCCACCGGAATGAGCAGTTCTTC. Amino acid sequence: CASSLLGLAHRNEQFF. V and J are TRBV5-4 and TRBJ2-1, with 9 bases identical to TRBD2. Germline CDR1 is SGHNT and CDR2 is YYREEE (reference sequence). This CDR3 region has 16 residues. After removal of 1 base from V and 7 bases from J, the junction contained 9 bases not matched to a gene.

The rearrangement joins TRBV19 to TRBJ1-1; 9 bases line up with TRBD1. V was clipped by 6 bases and J by 11 bases; unmatched bases: 13. This CDR3 is built from 14 residues. Looked up from germline, CDR1 is LNHDA and CDR2 is SQIVND (reference sequence). CDR3 sequence: CASSEQGASPPAFF. The CDR3 DNA is TGTGCCAGTAGCGAACAGGGGGCCTCCCCACCCGCTTTCTTT. The variable domain in full, with the rest retrieved from reference TRBV19 and TRBJ1-1, is DGGITQSPKYLFRKEGQNVTLSCEQNLNHDAMYWYRQDPGQGLRLIYYSQIVNDFQKGDIAEGYSVSREKKESFPLTVTSAQKNPTAFYLCASSEQGASPPAFFGQGTRLTVV.